This entry is about one T cell receptor (beta chain). The sample belongs to a study of Ad26.COV2.S vaccination and SARS-CoV-2 variants. The overall study: Donor was one of the participants in the Ad26.COV2.S arm of the COV1001 trial.

Produced via immunoSEQ multiplex PCR; TCRdb's table is partial and in-frame only. The sample contains a few hundred thousand clones, roughly four fifths of which appear only once. There are 14 residues in the CDR3. V lost 4 bases and J lost 8, with 17 bases in between. Germline CDR1 reads MNHEY; CDR2 reads SVGAGI. Treatment indicated: over 15 received Ad26.COV2.S at low or high dose, single or two shots; five or six received placebo; per-sample allocation not given. Samples were taken on day 63 after the first vaccine or placebo injection. The rearrangement joins TRBV6-5 to TRBJ1-1; weak D call: TRBD1 (6 bases). The specimen was peripheral blood, collected in a trial of Ad26.COV2.S vaccine versus placebo. The TCR sequence derives from a person between 18 and 59 years old who received the Ad26.COV2.S COVID-19 vaccine or a placebo. CDR3 loop: CASSSDRSLSEAFF. As DNA, the CDR3 is TGTGCCAGCAGTTCGGACAGATCCCTTTCCGAAGCTTTCTTT.